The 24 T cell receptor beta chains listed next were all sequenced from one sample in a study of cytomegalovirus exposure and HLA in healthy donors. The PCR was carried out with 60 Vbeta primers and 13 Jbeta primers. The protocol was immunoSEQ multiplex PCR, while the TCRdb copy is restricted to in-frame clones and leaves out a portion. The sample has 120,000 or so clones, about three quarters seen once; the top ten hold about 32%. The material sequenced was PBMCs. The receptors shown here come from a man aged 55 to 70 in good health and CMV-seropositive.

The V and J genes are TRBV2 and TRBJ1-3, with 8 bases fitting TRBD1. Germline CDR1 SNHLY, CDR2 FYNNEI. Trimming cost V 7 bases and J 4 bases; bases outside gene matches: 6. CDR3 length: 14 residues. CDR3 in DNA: TGTGCCAGCACCCGACAGGGGCGAGGAAACACCATATATTTT. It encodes CASTRQGRGNTIYF.

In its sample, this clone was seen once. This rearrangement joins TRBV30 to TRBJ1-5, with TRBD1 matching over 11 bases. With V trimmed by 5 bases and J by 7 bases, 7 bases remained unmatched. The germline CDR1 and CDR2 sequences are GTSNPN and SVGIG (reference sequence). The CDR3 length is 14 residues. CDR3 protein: CAWGGQGVMQPQHF. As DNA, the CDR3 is TGTGCCTGGGGGGGACAGGGGGTCATGCAGCCCCAGCATTTT.

CDR3 nucleotides: TGTGCCAGCAGCGAAAAAGCGGGTCGCACAGATACGCAGTATTTT. This encodes CASSEKAGRTDTQYF. This chain uses TRBV7-9 with TRBJ2-3; the D gene is possibly TRBD2 (6 bases). The CDR3 covers 15 residues. The V end lost 5 bases, the J end lost 1 base, and 13 bases lay between the germline ends. Germline V gives CDR1 SEHNR, CDR2 FQNEAQ (reference sequence). Complete variable domain (other parts from reference TRBV7-9 and TRBJ2-3): DTGVSQNPRHKITKRGQNVTFRCDPISEHNRLYWYRQTLGQGPEFLTYFQNEAQLEKSRLLSDRFSAERPKGSFSTLEIQRTEQGDSAMYLCASSEKAGRTDTQYFGPGTRLTVL.

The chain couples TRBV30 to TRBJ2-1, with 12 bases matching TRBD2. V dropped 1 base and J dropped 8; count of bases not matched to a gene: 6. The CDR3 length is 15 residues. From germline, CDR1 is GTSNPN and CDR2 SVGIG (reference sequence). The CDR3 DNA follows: TGTGCCTGGAGTGCTAGCGGGGGGGGCCGGGATGAGCAGTTCTTC. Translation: CAWSASGGGRDEQFF.

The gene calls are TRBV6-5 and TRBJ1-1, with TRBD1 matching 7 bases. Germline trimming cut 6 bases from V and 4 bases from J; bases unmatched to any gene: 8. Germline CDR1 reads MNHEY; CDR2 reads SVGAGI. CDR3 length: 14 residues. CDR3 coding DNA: TGTGCCAGCAGATTGAGGGGGCCGGGCACTGAAGCTTTCTTT. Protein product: CASRLRGPGTEAFF.

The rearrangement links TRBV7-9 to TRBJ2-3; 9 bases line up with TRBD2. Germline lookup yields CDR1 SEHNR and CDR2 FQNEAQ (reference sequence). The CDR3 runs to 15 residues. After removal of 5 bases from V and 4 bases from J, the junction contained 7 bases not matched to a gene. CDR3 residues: CASSPRRGGADTQYF. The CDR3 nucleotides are TGTGCCAGCAGCCCCCGGCGGGGGGGCGCAGATACGCAGTATTTT.

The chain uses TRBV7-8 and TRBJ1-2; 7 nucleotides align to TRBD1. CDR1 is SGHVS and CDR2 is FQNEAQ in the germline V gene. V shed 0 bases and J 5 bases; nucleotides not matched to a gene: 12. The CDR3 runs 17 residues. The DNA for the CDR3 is TGTGCCAGCAGCTTAGCGTATAGTAGGGACAGCAGTTATGGCTACACCTTC. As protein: CASSLAYSRDSSYGYTF.

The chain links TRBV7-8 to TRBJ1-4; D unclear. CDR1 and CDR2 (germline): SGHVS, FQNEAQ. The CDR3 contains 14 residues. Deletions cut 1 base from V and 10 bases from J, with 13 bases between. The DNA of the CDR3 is TGTGCCAGCAGCTTAGTTGATCCCTCAGTAAAACTGTTTTTT. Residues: CASSLVDPSVKLFF. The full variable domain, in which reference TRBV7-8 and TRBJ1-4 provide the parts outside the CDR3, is GAGVSQSPRYKVAKRGQDVALRCDPISGHVSLFWYQQALGQGPEFLTYFQNEAQLDKSGLPSDRFFAERPEGSVSTLKIQRTQQEDSAVYLCASSLVDPSVKLFFGSGTQLSVL.

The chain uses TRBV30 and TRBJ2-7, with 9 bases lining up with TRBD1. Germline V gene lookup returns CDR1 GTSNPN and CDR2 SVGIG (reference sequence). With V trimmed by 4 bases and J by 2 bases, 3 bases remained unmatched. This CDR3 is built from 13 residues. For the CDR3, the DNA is TGTGCCTGGATTGGGACAGGGCCCTACGAGCAGTACTTC. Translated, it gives CAWIGTGPYEQYF.

The CDR3 nucleotides read TGTGCCAGCAGCCAAGATGTCAACAGGGGGCGAAGAAACACCATATATTTT. Encoded protein: CASSQDVNRGRRNTIYF. The chain is built from TRBV14 and TRBJ1-3; 9 bases are a match to TRBD1. Germline V gene sequence: CDR1 SGHDN, CDR2 FVKESK. The ends lost 0 bases at V and 5 bases at J; junction bases unmatched: 8. The length of the CDR3 is 17 residues.

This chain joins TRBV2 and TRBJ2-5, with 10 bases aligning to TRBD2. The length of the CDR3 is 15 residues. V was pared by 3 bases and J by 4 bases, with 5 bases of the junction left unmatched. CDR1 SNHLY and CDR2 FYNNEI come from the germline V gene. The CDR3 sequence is CASSDSSGSGETQYF. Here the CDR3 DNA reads TGTGCCAGCAGTGATTCTAGCGGGAGTGGAGAGACCCAGTACTTC.

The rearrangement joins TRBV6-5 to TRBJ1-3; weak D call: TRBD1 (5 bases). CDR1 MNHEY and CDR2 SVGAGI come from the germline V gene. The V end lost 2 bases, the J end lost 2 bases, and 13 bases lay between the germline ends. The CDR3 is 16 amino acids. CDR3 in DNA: TGTGCCAGCAGTTACCATGGGACTGAGACTGGAAACACCATATATTTT. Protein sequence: CASSYHGTETGNTIYF.

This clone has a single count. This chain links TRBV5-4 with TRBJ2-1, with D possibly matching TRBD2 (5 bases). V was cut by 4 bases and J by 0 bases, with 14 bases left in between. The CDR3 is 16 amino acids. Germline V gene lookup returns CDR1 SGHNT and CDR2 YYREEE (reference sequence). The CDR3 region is CASSRLRGSSYNEQFF. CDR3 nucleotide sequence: TGTGCCAGCAGCCGTTTACGGGGTAGCTCCTACAATGAGCAGTTCTTC.

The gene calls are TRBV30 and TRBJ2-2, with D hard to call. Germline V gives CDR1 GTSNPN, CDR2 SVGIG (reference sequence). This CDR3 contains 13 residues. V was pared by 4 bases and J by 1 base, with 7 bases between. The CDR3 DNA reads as TGTGCCTGGAATCGGAGGAACACCGGGGAGCTGTTTTTT. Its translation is CAWNRRNTGELFF.

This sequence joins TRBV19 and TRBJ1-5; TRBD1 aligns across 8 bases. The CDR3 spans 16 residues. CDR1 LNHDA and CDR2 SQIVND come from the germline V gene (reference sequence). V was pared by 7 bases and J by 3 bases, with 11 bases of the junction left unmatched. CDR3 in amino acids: CASKTRDRTNNQPQHF. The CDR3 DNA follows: TGTGCCAGTAAGACCCGGGACAGGACCAACAATCAGCCCCAGCATTTT.

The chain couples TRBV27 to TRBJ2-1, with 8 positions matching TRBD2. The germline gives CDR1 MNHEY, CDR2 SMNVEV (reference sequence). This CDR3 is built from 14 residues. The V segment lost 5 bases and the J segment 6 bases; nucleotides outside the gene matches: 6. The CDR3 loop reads CASSPPGGLNEQFF. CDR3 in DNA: TGTGCCAGCAGTCCGCCGGGAGGGCTCAATGAGCAGTTCTTC.

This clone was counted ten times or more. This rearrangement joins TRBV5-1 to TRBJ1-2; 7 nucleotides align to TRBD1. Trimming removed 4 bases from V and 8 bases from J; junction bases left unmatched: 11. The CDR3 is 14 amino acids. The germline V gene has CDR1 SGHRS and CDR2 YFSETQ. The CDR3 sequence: CASSRDSLQGGYTF. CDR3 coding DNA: TGCGCCAGCAGCCGGGACTCCCTACAGGGGGGCTACACCTTC.

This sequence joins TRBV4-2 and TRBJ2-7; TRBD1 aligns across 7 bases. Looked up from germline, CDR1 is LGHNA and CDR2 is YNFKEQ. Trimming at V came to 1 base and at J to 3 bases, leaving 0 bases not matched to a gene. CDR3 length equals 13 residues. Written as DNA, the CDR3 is TGTGCCAGCAGCCAAGGGACAGGCTACGAGCAGTACTTC. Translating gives CASSQGTGYEQYF.

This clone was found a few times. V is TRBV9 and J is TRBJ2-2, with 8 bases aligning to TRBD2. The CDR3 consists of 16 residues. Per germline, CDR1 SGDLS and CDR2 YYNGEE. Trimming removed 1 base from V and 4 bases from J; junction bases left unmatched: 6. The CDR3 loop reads CASSVRSGSGTGELFF. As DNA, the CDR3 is TGTGCCAGCAGCGTAAGGAGCGGGAGCGGCACCGGGGAGCTGTTTTTT. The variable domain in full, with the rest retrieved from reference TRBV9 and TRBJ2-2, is DSGVTQTPKHLITATGQRVTLRCSPRSGDLSVYWYQQSLDQGLQFLIQYYNGEERAKGNILERFSAQQFPDLHSELNLSSLELGDSALYFCASSVRSGSGTGELFFGEGSRLTVL.

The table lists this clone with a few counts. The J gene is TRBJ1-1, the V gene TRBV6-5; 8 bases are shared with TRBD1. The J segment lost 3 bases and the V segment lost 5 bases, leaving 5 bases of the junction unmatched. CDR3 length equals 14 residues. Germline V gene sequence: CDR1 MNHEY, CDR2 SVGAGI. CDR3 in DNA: TGTGCCAGCAGTCCCGACAGGGGAGACACTGAAGCTTTCTTT. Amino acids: CASSPDRGDTEAFF.

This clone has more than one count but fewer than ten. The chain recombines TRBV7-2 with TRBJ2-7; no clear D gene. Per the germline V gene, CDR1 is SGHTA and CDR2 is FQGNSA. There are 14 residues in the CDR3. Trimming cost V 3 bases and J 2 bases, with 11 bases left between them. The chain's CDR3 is CASSFVGGTYEQYF. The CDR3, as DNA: TGTGCCAGCAGCTTCGTTGGCGGTACCTACGAGCAGTACTTC.

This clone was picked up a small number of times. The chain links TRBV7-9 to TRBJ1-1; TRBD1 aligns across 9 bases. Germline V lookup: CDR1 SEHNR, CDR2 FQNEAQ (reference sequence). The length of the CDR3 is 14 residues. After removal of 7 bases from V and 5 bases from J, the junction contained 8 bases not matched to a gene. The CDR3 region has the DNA TGTGCCAGCAACCGACAGGGGGATAGGACTGAAGCTTTCTTT. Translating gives CASNRQGDRTEAFF.

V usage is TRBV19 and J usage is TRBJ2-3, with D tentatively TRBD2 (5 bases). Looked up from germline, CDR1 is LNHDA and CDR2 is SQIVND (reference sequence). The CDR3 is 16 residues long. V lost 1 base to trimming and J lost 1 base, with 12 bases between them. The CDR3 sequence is CASSIGPGLGTDTQYF. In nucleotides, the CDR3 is TGTGCCAGTAGTATAGGACCGGGGTTGGGCACAGATACGCAGTATTTT.

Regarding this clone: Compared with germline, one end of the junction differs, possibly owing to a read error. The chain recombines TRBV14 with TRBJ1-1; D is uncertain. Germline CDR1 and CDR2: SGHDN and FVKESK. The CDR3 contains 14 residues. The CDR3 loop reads CANSLEIGNTEAFF. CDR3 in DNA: TGTGCCAACAGCCTGGAGATAGGTAACACTGAAGCTTTCTTT.